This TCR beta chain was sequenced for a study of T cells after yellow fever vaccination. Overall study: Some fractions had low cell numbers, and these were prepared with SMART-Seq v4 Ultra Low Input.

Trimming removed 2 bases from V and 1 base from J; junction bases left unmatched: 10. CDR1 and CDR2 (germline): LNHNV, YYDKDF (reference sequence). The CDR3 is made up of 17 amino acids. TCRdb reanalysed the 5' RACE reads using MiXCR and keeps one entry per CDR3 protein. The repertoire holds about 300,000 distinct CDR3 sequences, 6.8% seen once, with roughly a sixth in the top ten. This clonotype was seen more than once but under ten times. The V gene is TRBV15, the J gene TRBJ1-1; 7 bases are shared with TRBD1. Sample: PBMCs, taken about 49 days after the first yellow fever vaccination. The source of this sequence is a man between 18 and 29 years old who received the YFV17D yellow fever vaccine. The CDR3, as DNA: TGTGCCACCAGCAGAACTGACAGGGATGGGGCGAACACTGAAGCTTTCTTT. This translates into CATSRTDRDGANTEAFF.